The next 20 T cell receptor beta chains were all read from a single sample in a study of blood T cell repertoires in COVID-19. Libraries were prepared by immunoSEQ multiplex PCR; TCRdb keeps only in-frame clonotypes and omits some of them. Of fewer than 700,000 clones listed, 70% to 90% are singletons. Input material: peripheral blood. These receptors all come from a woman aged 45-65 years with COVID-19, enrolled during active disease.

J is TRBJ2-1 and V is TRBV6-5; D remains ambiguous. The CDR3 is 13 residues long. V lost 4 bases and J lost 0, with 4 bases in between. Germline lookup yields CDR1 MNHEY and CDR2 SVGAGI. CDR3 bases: TGTGCCAGCAGTTTTAGCTCCTACAATGAGCAGTTCTTC. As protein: CASSFSSYNEQFF.

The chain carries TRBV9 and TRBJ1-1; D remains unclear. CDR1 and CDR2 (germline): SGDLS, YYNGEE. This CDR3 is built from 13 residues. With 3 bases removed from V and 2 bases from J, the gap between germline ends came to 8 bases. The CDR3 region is CASSDGSNTEAFF. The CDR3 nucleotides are TGTGCCAGCAGCGACGGGTCTAACACTGAAGCTTTCTTT.

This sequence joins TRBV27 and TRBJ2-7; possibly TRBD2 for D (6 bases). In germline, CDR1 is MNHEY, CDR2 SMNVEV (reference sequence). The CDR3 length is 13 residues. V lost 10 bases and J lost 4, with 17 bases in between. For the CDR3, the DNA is TGTGCCACCAAGGGGCCCGGAGGGTACGAGCAGTACTTC. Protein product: CATKGPGGYEQYF.

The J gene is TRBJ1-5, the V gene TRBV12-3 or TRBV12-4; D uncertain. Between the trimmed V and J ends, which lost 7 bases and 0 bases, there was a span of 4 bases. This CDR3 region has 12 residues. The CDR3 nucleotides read TGTGCCAGCACCCATAGCAATCAGCCCCAGCATTTT. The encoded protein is CASTHSNQPQHF.

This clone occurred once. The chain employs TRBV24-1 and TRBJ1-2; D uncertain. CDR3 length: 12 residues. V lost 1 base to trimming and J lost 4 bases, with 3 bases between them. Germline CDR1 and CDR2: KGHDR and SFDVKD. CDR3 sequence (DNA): TGTGCCACCAGTGATTTCTTCTATGGCTACACCTTC. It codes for CATSDFFYGYTF.

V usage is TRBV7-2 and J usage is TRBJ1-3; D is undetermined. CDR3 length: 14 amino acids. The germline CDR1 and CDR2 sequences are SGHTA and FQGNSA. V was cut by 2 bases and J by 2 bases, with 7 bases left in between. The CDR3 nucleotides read TGTGCCAGCAGCTTAAAGAGCGCTGGAAACACCATATATTTT. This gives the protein CASSLKSAGNTIYF.

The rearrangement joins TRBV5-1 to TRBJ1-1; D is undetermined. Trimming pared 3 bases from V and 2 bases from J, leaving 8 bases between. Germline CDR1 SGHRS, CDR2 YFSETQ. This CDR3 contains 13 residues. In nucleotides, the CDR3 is TGCGCCAGCAGCTCATCGGGAAACACTGAAGCTTTCTTT. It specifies CASSSSGNTEAFF.

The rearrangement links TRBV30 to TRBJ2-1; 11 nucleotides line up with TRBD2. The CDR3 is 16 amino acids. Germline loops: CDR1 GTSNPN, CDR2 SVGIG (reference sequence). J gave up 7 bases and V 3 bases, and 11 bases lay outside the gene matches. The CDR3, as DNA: TGTGCCTGGAGGCCCCTTAGCGGGGGGGCGAGGAATGAGCAGTTCTTC. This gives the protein CAWRPLSGGARNEQFF.

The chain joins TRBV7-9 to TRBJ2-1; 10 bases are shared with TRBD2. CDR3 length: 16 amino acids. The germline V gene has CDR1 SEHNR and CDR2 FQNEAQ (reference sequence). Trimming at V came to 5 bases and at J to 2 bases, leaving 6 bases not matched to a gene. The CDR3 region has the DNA TGTGCCAGCAGCCTGGGGGGGACTAGCGCCTACAATGAGCAGTTCTTC. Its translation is CASSLGGTSAYNEQFF.

The CDR3 region has the DNA TGTGCCACCTTGAGGGCGCGGGGGAACACCGGGGAGCTGTTTTTT. Residues: CATLRARGNTGELFF. The chain employs TRBV5-4 and TRBJ2-2; a possible D gene is TRBD2 (6 bases). Germline-derived CDR1 and CDR2 are SGHNT and YYREEE (reference sequence). The CDR3 consists of 15 residues. Trimming stripped 9 bases from V and 1 base from J, with 16 bases between.

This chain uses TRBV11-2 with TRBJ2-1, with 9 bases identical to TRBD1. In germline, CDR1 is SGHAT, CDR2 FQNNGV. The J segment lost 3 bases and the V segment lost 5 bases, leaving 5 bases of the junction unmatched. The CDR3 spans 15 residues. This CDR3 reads CASSATGGHYNEQFF. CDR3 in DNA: TGTGCCAGCAGCGCGACAGGGGGACACTACAATGAGCAGTTCTTC. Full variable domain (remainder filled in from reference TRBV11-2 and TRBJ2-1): EAGVAQSPRYKIIEKRQSVAFWCNPISGHATLYWYQQILGQGPKLLIQFQNNGVVDDSQLPKDRFSAERLKGVDSTLKIQPAKLEDSAVYLCASSATGGHYNEQFFGPGTRLTVL.

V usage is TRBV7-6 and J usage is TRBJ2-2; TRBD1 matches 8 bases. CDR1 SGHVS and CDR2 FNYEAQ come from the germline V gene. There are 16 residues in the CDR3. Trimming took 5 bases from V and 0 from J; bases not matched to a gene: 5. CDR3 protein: CASSDRTGPNTGELFF. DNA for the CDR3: TGTGCCAGCAGCGATAGGACAGGGCCGAACACCGGGGAGCTGTTTTTT.

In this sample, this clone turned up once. The DNA of the CDR3 is TGTGCCAGCAGCTCCAACAGCCCGGGGGGGCTAGGAGATGTCAATGAGCAGTTCTTC. This sequence encodes CASSSNSPGGLGDVNEQFF. The chain carries TRBV9 and TRBJ2-1, with TRBD2 matching over 8 bases. This CDR3 spans 19 amino acids. V was pared by 4 bases and J by 6 bases, with 21 bases of the junction left unmatched. The V gene's germline CDR1 is SGDLS and CDR2 YYNGEE.

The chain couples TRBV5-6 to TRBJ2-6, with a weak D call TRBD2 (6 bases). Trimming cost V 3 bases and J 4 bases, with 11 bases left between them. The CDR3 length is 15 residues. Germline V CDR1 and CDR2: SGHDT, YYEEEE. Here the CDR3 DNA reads TGTGCCAGCAGCTATGGGAGGTCCGGGGCCAACGTCCTGACTTTC. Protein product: CASSYGRSGANVLTF.

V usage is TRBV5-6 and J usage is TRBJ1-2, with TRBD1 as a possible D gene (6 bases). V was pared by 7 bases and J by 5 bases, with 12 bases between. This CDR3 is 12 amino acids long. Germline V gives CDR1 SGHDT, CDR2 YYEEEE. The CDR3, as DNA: TGTGCCAGCGCCGATAGGGGGTATGGCTACACCTTC. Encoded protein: CASADRGYGYTF. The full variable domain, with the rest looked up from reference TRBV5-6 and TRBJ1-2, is DAGVTQSPTHLIKTRGQQVTLRCSPKSGHDTVSWYQQALGQGPQFIFQYYEEEERQRGNFPDRFSGHQFPNYSSELNVNALLLGDSALYLCASADRGYGYTFGSGTRLTVV.

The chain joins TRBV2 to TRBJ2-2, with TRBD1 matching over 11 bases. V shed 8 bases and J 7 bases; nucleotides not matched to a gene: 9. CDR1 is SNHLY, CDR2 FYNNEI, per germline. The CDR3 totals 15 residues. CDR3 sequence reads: CASGEKGQGVGELFF. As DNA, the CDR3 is TGTGCCAGCGGGGAGAAGGGACAGGGGGTCGGGGAGCTGTTTTTT.

The CDR3 DNA reads as TGTGCCAGCAGCTTAAGCGGGGGTGGTGGAAACACCATATATTTT. Translation: CASSLSGGGGNTIYF. The rearrangement uses TRBV7-3 and TRBJ1-3, with a weak D call TRBD1 (5 bases). The CDR3 is 15 amino acids. V was trimmed by 1 base and J by 3 bases, leaving 10 bases between them. Germline CDR1 SGHTA, CDR2 FQGTGA. The whole variable domain, remainder taken from reference TRBV7-3 and TRBJ1-3, is GAGVSQTPSNKVTEKGKYVELRCDPISGHTALYWYRQSLGQGPEFLIYFQGTGAADDSGLPNDRFFAVRPEGSVSTLKIQRTERGDSAVYLCASSLSGGGGNTIYFGEGSWLTVV.

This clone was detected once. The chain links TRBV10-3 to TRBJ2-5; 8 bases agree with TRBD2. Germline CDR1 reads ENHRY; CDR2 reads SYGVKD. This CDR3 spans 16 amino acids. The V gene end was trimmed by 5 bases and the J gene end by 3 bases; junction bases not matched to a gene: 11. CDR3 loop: CAISSPSGGGKETQYF. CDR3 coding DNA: TGTGCCATCAGTTCTCCGAGCGGGGGCGGAAAAGAGACCCAGTACTTC.

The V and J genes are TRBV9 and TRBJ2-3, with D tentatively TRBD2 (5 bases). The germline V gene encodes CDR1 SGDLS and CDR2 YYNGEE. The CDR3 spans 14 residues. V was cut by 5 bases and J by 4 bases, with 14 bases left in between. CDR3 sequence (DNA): TGTGCCAGCAGTCCTAACCGGGGTCCAGATACGCAGTATTTT. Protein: CASSPNRGPDTQYF.

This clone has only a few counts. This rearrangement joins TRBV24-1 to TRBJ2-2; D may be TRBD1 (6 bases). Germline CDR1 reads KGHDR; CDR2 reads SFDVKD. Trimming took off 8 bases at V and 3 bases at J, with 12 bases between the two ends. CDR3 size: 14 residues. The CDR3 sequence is CATTDRLDTGELFF. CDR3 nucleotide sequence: TGTGCCACCACAGACAGGCTCGACACCGGGGAGCTGTTTTTT.